The 12 T cell receptor beta chains listed next were all sequenced from one sample in a study of T cell responses to AZD1222 COVID-19 vaccine. Here immunoSEQ multiplex PCR was the method, and the copy in TCRdb shows in-frame clones only, minus some. The sample consists of tens of thousands of clones, about 91% of them appearing once. The sample was peripheral blood, taken 28 days after the second AZD1222 dose. The receptors originated from an adult who received the AZD1222 COVID-19 vaccine.

This clone was counted only a few times. The chain has TRBV3-1 (or the pseudogene TRBV3-2) and TRBJ1-1; D gene uncertain. V was pared by 3 bases and J by 7 bases, with 6 bases between. Per the germline V gene, CDR1 is LGHDT and CDR2 is YNNKEL (reference sequence). The length of the CDR3 is 11 residues. CDR3 coding DNA: TGTGCCAGCAGCCATATTGGTGAAGCTTTCTTT. Translating gives CASSHIGEAFF.

This chain joins TRBV2 and TRBJ2-7; a possible D gene is TRBD1 (5 bases). Germline values: CDR1 SNHLY, CDR2 FYNNEI. Trimming stripped 6 bases from V and 1 base from J, with 19 bases between. The CDR3 covers 16 residues. The CDR3 spells CASRGPATIGSYEQYF. The CDR3 nucleotides read TGTGCCAGCAGGGGGCCAGCCACCATCGGGTCCTACGAGCAGTACTTC.

V and J are TRBV4-2 and TRBJ2-1, with a tentative D call TRBD1 (6 bases). CDR3 length equals 17 residues. V shed 4 bases and J shed 4 bases, with 20 bases lying between them. Germline lookup yields CDR1 LGHNA and CDR2 YNFKEQ. The CDR3 is CASSRAPRDNSYNEQFF. As DNA, the CDR3 is TGTGCCAGCAGCCGGGCCCCCCGGGACAACTCATACAATGAGCAGTTCTTC.

The rearrangement joins TRBV28 to TRBJ1-4; TRBD1 might be the D (6 bases). Germline V lookup: CDR1 MDHEN, CDR2 SYDVKM. The CDR3 has 14 amino acids. V lost 4 bases to trimming and J lost 5 bases, with 11 bases between them. CDR3 coding DNA: TGTGCCAGCAGTTCACAGGGCCGGAATGAAAAACTGTTTTTT. Translated: CASSSQGRNEKLFF.

This chain connects TRBV3-1 (or the pseudogene TRBV3-2) to TRBJ2-3, with a weak D call TRBD2 (6 bases). V gave up 4 bases and J gave up 3 bases, with 14 bases separating them. Germline V gene lookup returns CDR1 LGHDT and CDR2 YNNKEL (reference sequence). The CDR3 consists of 15 residues. CDR3 in DNA: TGTGCCAGCAGCCGGAGGGCGGGACGGACAGATACGCAGTATTTT. It encodes CASSRRAGRTDTQYF.

This clone was detected once. The chain recombines TRBV11-2 with TRBJ2-1; 8 bases are shared with TRBD2. The CDR3 runs 17 residues. After removal of 6 bases from V and 0 bases from J, the junction contained 10 bases not matched to a gene. CDR1 and CDR2 from the germline V gene are SGHAT and FQNNGV. The CDR3 loop reads CASSRSAGGHSYNEQFF. The CDR3 DNA reads TGTGCCAGCAGTCGTTCTGCGGGAGGCCACTCCTACAATGAGCAGTTCTTC.

The V call is TRBV7-9, the J call TRBJ1-5; 8 bases match TRBD1. The germline CDR1 and CDR2 sequences are SEHNR and FQNEAQ (reference sequence). J gave up 4 bases and V 5 bases, and 7 bases lay outside the gene matches. The CDR3 is 15 amino acids. Written as DNA, the CDR3 is TGTGCCAGCAGCCTAGGACAGGGCTGGAATCAGCCCCAGCATTTT. It is translated as CASSLGQGWNQPQHF.

The gene calls are TRBV19 and TRBJ1-3; maybe TRBD1 (5 bases). The CDR3 is 17 amino acids. Looked up from germline, CDR1 is LNHDA and CDR2 is SQIVND (reference sequence). Trimming took 3 bases from V and 0 from J, leaving 15 bases between them. For the CDR3, the DNA is TGTGCCAGTAGTATGCTCAGGGACCACTACTCTGGAAACACCATATATTTT. Protein: CASSMLRDHYSGNTIYF. Full variable domain (remainder filled in from reference TRBV19 and TRBJ1-3): DGGITQSPKYLFRKEGQNVTLSCEQNLNHDAMYWYRQDPGQGLRLIYYSQIVNDFQKGDIAEGYSVSREKKESFPLTVTSAQKNPTAFYLCASSMLRDHYSGNTIYFGEGSWLTVV.

V gene TRBV29-1 combines with J gene TRBJ2-1, with D uncertain. Trimming left V 6 bases short and J 6 bases short, with 9 bases between. This CDR3 comprises 11 residues. Germline CDR1 and CDR2: SQVTM and ANQGSEA. CDR3 sequence: CSVVHPNEQFF. In nucleotides, the CDR3 is TGCAGCGTCGTCCATCCCAATGAGCAGTTCTTC.

A few counts support this clone. This chain joins TRBV5-1 and TRBJ1-2; 9 nucleotides align to TRBD1. CDR1 and CDR2 (germline): SGHRS, YFSETQ. The CDR3 spans 13 residues. The V segment lost 4 bases and the J segment 5 bases; nucleotides outside the gene matches: 3. The DNA of the CDR3 is TGCGCCAGCAGCCGTGACAGGGGGTATGGCTACACCTTC. Translation: CASSRDRGYGYTF.

The chain uses TRBV5-5 and TRBJ2-7; no clear D. The CDR3 contains 13 residues. The germline V gene has CDR1 SGHKS and CDR2 YYEKEE (reference sequence). Deletions cut 4 bases from V and 5 bases from J, with 13 bases between. For the CDR3, the DNA is TGTGCCAGCAGCCTAGGCCCCCTGAACGAGCAGTACGTC. Its protein is CASSLGPLNEQYV.

This chain joins TRBV12-3 or TRBV12-4 and TRBJ2-1, with TRBD2 identical over 7 bases. The junction had 4 bases not matched to a gene; V was cut back by 2 bases and J by 9 bases. The CDR3 length is 13 residues. CDR3 protein: CASSLNWGGEQFF. DNA of the CDR3: TGTGCCAGCAGTTTAAATTGGGGGGGTGAGCAGTTCTTC.